A single sample is the source of the 24 T cell receptor beta chains below, sequenced in a study of shared clonotypes between healthy human individuals. Some clones are missing from TCRdb's copy, which holds only in-frame ones; the method was immunoSEQ multiplex PCR. The data contain just over 2,000,000 clones, roughly 94% of them seen just once; the ten biggest clones take up approximately 0.13%. Input material: naive CD4+ T cells sorted from blood. Subset defined: CD45RA+ positively selected. These receptor sequences come from a young man in good health.

The chain employs TRBV6-1 and TRBJ1-1, with D possibly being TRBD1 (6 bases). V shed 2 bases and J shed 4 bases, with 23 bases lying between them. The germline CDR1 and CDR2 sequences are MNHNS and SASEGT. There are 18 residues in the CDR3. In DNA form, the CDR3 reads TGTGCCAGCAGTGAACAGGGTGGGGCAGGGGCATGGGGCACTGAAGCTTTCTTT. It is translated as CASSEQGGAGAWGTEAFF.

The genes are TRBV30 and TRBJ2-7; 9 bases line up with TRBD2. The germline CDR1 and CDR2 sequences are GTSNPN and SVGIG (reference sequence). CDR3 size: 15 residues. J lost 0 bases, V lost 3 bases, and 6 bases had no gene match. As DNA, the CDR3 is TGTGCCTGGAGGTCGAGCGGGGGGTTCTCCTACGAGCAGTACTTC. Protein product: CAWRSSGGFSYEQYF.

The DNA for the CDR3 is TGTGCCAGCAGGGATAGGACAGATTCTAACACTGAAGCTTTCTTT. Its protein product is CASRDRTDSNTEAFF. This rearrangement joins TRBV6-1 to TRBJ1-1; the D gene is possibly TRBD1 (6 bases). The CDR3 covers 15 residues. V was pared by 6 bases and J by 2 bases, with 16 bases between. Germline V CDR1 and CDR2: MNHNS, SASEGT.

The chain has TRBV7-2 and TRBJ1-5; D may be TRBD1 (5 bases). Germline V gene lookup returns CDR1 SGHTA and CDR2 FQGNSA. The CDR3 consists of 15 residues. V lost 1 base and J 0 bases, leaving 7 bases between the germline ends. The CDR3 region is CASSLDGGSNQPQHF. Written as DNA, the CDR3 is TGTGCCAGCAGCTTAGATGGGGGTAGCAATCAGCCCCAGCATTTT.

V is TRBV10-1 and J is TRBJ1-1, with D uncertain. There are 15 residues in the CDR3. The germline V and J ends were trimmed by 0 bases and 5 bases, with 13 bases remaining between them. Germline V lookup: CDR1 WNHNN, CDR2 SYGVQD (reference sequence). This chain's CDR3 is CASSESIAGVTEAFF. The CDR3 DNA follows: TGCGCCAGCAGTGAGTCAATCGCCGGGGTTACTGAAGCTTTCTTT.

The chain recombines TRBV28 with TRBJ1-1, with a weak D call TRBD1 (6 bases). Trimming stripped 6 bases from V and 5 bases from J, with 13 bases between. Germline loops: CDR1 MDHEN, CDR2 SYDVKM. The CDR3 is made up of 13 amino acids. The CDR3: CASRLQGSTEAFF. Here the CDR3 DNA reads TGTGCCAGCAGGCTACAGGGAAGTACTGAAGCTTTCTTT.

This chain joins TRBV5-5 and TRBJ2-7; D might be TRBD1 (6 bases). CDR1 and CDR2 (germline): SGHKS, YYEKEE (reference sequence). The CDR3 has 13 residues. V shed 0 bases and J shed 7 bases, with 11 bases lying between them. The CDR3 sequence: CASSLDRVGEQYF. Written as DNA, the CDR3 is TGTGCCAGCAGCTTGGACAGGGTGGGGGAGCAGTACTTC.

In this sample, this clone turned up once. The sample has other DNA sequences that encode this CDR3 too. CDR3 DNA sequence: TGCGCCAGCAGCTTGGTGGTCTCTGGGGCCAACGTCCTGACTTTC. Its protein product is CASSLVVSGANVLTF. The chain carries TRBV5-1 and TRBJ2-6; D uncertain. Germline V lookup: CDR1 SGHRS, CDR2 YFSETQ. V was trimmed by 0 bases and J by 0 bases, leaving 4 bases between them. The CDR3 covers 15 residues.

This chain joins TRBV18 and TRBJ1-5; D is possibly TRBD1 (6 bases). The germline V and J ends were trimmed by 3 bases and 4 bases, with 13 bases remaining between them. The CDR3 runs to 15 residues. Per the germline V gene, CDR1 is KGHSH and CDR2 is LQKENI. The CDR3 loop is CASSPSNDRNQPQHF. The CDR3 region has the DNA TGTGCCAGCTCACCGAGCAACGACAGGAATCAGCCCCAGCATTTT.

J is TRBJ2-3 and V is TRBV5-6; D is undetermined. Trimming shortened V by 4 bases and J by 4 bases, and 7 bases separated the two germline ends. Germline V lookup: CDR1 SGHDT, CDR2 YYEEEE. The CDR3 sequence is 12 residues long. In DNA, the CDR3 is TGTGCCAGCAGCCAAGGACCAGATACGCAGTATTTT. It codes for CASSQGPDTQYF.

The rearrangement links TRBV2 to TRBJ1-2, with 7 bases identical to TRBD1. With 5 bases clipped from V and 7 bases from J, the junction kept 7 bases outside the gene matches. The CDR3 contains 13 residues. Germline V gene data show CDR1 as SNHLY and CDR2 as FYNNEI. DNA for the CDR3: TGTGCCAGCAGTAACGGGACAGTTCTTGGCTACACCTTC. It yields the protein CASSNGTVLGYTF.

The chain carries TRBV5-1 and TRBJ1-2; TRBD1 is a possible D gene (5 bases). Per germline, CDR1 SGHRS and CDR2 YFSETQ. The CDR3 spans 15 residues. The V and J ends lost 4 bases and 1 base respectively, with 14 bases between them. The CDR3 region is CASSGQGGGNYGYTF. The CDR3 nucleotides are TGCGCCAGCAGCGGGCAGGGAGGAGGTAACTATGGCTACACCTTC.

The chain combines TRBV6-5 with TRBJ2-1, with D tentatively TRBD1 or TRBD2 (5 bases each). The CDR3 length is 15 residues. V was trimmed by 4 bases and J by 0 bases, leaving 10 bases between them. The germline gives CDR1 MNHEY, CDR2 SVGAGI. The CDR3 sequence is CASSFGAASYNEQFF. The CDR3 DNA follows: TGTGCCAGCAGTTTCGGGGCGGCCTCCTACAATGAGCAGTTCTTC.

The J gene is TRBJ2-5, the V gene TRBV9; TRBD2 aligns across 13 bases. J lost 3 bases, V lost 2 bases, and 4 bases had no gene match. The CDR3 has 16 amino acids. CDR1 is SGDLS and CDR2 is YYNGEE in the germline V gene. The CDR3 reads CASSVTSGGKKETQYF. CDR3 nucleotides: TGTGCCAGCAGCGTGACTAGCGGGGGGAAGAAAGAGACCCAGTACTTC.

Only one count was recorded for this clone. The rearrangement joins TRBV30 to TRBJ1-6; D call uncertain. Germline CDR1 and CDR2: GTSNPN and SVGIG (reference sequence). CDR3 length: 15 amino acids. V was trimmed by 0 bases and J by 5 bases, leaving 11 bases between them. CDR3 amino acids: CAWSVRAADNSPLHF. DNA of the CDR3: TGTGCCTGGAGTGTAAGGGCGGCGGATAATTCACCCCTCCACTTT.

This clone was counted between two and nine times. The chain links TRBV11-2 to TRBJ2-3; D possibly corresponds to TRBD2 (6 bases). The CDR3 is 16 residues long. The germline V gene has CDR1 SGHAT and CDR2 FQNNGV. Trimming left V 1 base short and J 6 bases short, with 17 bases between. The CDR3 loop reads CASSLGVGGSLDTQYF. CDR3 nucleotides: TGTGCCAGCAGCTTAGGCGTGGGAGGATCCCTGGATACGCAGTATTTT.

The chain employs TRBV18 and TRBJ1-1; TRBD1 matches at 12 bases. CDR3 length: 16 residues. Germline V gene data show CDR1 as KGHSH and CDR2 as LQKENI. The V segment lost 4 bases and the J segment 3 bases; nucleotides outside the gene matches: 6. DNA of the CDR3: TGTGCCAGCTCACGCGGGGGGACAGGGGGCGACACTGAAGCTTTCTTT. It is translated as CASSRGGTGGDTEAFF.

The J gene is TRBJ1-1, the V gene TRBV30, with no clear D. The V gene lost 4 bases and the J gene lost 2 bases, with 11 bases spanning the gap. Germline V CDR1 and CDR2: GTSNPN, SVGIG (reference sequence). The CDR3 sequence is 13 residues long. The CDR3, as DNA: TGTGCCTGGACGGGCCCTATAAACACTGAAGCTTTCTTT. Amino acids: CAWTGPINTEAFF.

The V call is TRBV5-4, the J call TRBJ1-2; 9 bases are shared with TRBD1. V gave up 3 bases and J gave up 6 bases; unmatched junction bases: 6. Germline V gene lookup returns CDR1 SGHNT and CDR2 YYREEE (reference sequence). The CDR3 covers 14 residues. The CDR3 loop is CASSSGQGIDGYTF. Written as DNA, the CDR3 is TGTGCCAGCAGCTCGGGACAGGGTATCGATGGCTACACCTTC.

This rearrangement joins TRBV7-9 to TRBJ2-5; 9 positions match TRBD2. Germline-derived CDR1 and CDR2 are SEHNR and FQNEAQ (reference sequence). Trimming took 1 base from V and 0 from J; bases not matched to a gene: 3. This CDR3 contains 16 residues. The CDR3 DNA is TGTGCCAGCAGCTTAGGAGCGGGAGGCCACCAAGAGACCCAGTACTTC. The encoded protein is CASSLGAGGHQETQYF.

The chain has TRBV18 and TRBJ1-6, with D possibly TRBD1 on 6 matching bases. This CDR3 comprises 15 residues. Trimming left V 2 bases short and J 10 bases short, with 15 bases between. Germline lookup yields CDR1 KGHSH and CDR2 LQKENI. The CDR3: CASSPNWGAGSPLHF. DNA of the CDR3: TGTGCCAGCTCACCAAATTGGGGGGCTGGATCACCCCTCCACTTT.

This chain uses TRBV6-1 with TRBJ2-1, with D maybe TRBD2 (6 bases). V was shortened by 2 bases and J by 7 bases, with 21 bases between the two germline ends. CDR3 length equals 17 residues. The germline CDR1 and CDR2 sequences are MNHNS and SASEGT. The CDR3 loop is CASSEQPPKVSGNEQFF. The DNA of the CDR3 is TGTGCCAGCAGTGAACAACCCCCAAAAGTTAGCGGAAATGAGCAGTTCTTC.

The chain links TRBV7-8 to TRBJ1-4; D ambiguous. CDR1 is SGHVS and CDR2 is FQNEAQ in the germline V gene. The CDR3 is 15 amino acids. The germline V and J ends were trimmed by 5 bases and 0 bases, with 10 bases remaining between them. CDR3 amino acids: CASSPRTTTNEKLFF. In DNA form, the CDR3 reads TGTGCCAGCAGCCCCAGAACCACAACTAATGAAAAACTGTTTTTT.

V is TRBV27 and J is TRBJ2-7, with D possibly TRBD2 on 6 matching bases. V lost 8 bases to trimming and J lost 2 bases, with 16 bases between them. Per the germline V gene, CDR1 is MNHEY and CDR2 is SMNVEV (reference sequence). CDR3 size: 14 residues. CDR3 protein: CASVDAGKPYEQYF. Here the CDR3 DNA reads TGTGCCAGCGTGGACGCGGGGAAACCCTACGAGCAGTACTTC.